Described below is a single TCR beta chain sequence and its context. This clone turned up a few times. Its antigen is currently not known. No base qualities exist here, and no much larger clone lies one base off it. This record belongs to a study of blood T cell repertoires in COVID-19 (dated by TCRdb to the early 2020s). With regard to the full study: Collaborator samples came from the United States, Italy and Spain and covered acute and convalescent phases of COVID-19. The material from the prospective study consisted of cDNA or gDNA derived from T cells, B-cell-depleted T cells, or PBMCs. Deeply sampled blood TCRbeta repertoires from subjects exposed to, actively infected with, or recovered from COVID-19 were included in the dataset. The repertoires were released in a freely available public database intended as a resource for research on the immune response to SARS-CoV-2. Samples came from the ongoing ImmuneRACE study (first 160 participants) plus 1,254 subjects from 6 global collaborators. A de-identified subject ID, COVID-19 status, age in years and sex were almost always included in the sample metadata. Where available, HLA class I and class II types were obtained from metadata supplied by the sample provider rather than from assay-based typing. Results the study describes overall, beyond this receptor: The quantity of clinical and demographic metadata differed by source and by participant and was supplied without curation.

TCRbeta CDR3 regions were amplified from genomic DNA by means of the immunoSEQ Assay, a bias-controlled multiplex PCR. Per the authors' processing: The number of nucleated cells in each sample was estimated from the amplification of reference gene primers within the assay. Sequence reads were collapsed and filtered to measure the absolute abundance of every unique TCRbeta CDR3 rearrangement. Productive Simpson clonality was computed per sample as the square root of Simpson's diversity index over productive rearrangements. Entries here come from immuneACCESS through TCRdb and include only in-frame sequences with V and J called. Some clones fail to appear in such tables; in the studies checked, an unresolved V gene covers under half of the shortfall, and the cause of the remainder is unknown. Clone size and the V and J calls come from that table; the DNA yielded D and trimming. Recorded for this sample are a few hundred thousand clones; over 75% of them occurred a single time. The ten biggest clones cover 2.2% of the sample.

At the junction V is shortened by 0 bases and J by 3 bases, with 15 bases in between. CDR1 and CDR2 were assigned from the germline V gene as SGHDN and FVKESK. The CDR3 numbers 17 residues from cysteine through phenylalanine. This entry keeps only the CDR3 DNA: 51 bases, framed from base 1. Enrolling through a virtual design, the prospective study's participants ranged in age from roughly 18 to 90 years and lived across 20 to 25 United States geographic areas. Cohort assignment in the prospective study relied on participant-reported clinical history from a screening survey and a study questionnaire. For ImmuneRACE Cohort 3, a participant was defined as recovered based on two consecutive negative NP/OP PCR tests, clearance by a healthcare professional, or resolution of symptoms. In the prospective study, mobile phlebotomists collected whole blood, serum and a nasopharyngeal or oropharyngeal swab from each participant. Participants in the prospective study had the option to provide additional blood draws and questionnaires over a 2-month period. Before DNA extraction, blood samples from the prospective study were shipped at room temperature or frozen.

Sequencing input: PBMCs or T cells enriched from blood (not recorded which). This clonotype was sampled from a man younger than 45 who had recovered from COVID-19. The chain is encoded by TRBV14 joined to TRBJ2-1; no D gene can be assigned with confidence. The encoded CDR3 is CASSQETSMRSYNEQFF. The DNA sequence follows: TGTGCCAGCAGCCAAGAAACGAGCATGCGGAGCTACAATGAGCAGTTCTTC.